A single sample is the source of the 5 T cell receptor beta chains below, sequenced in a study of graft-versus-host responses after intestinal transplantation. Method: immunoSEQ multiplex PCR; TCRdb's copy keeps in-frame clones and lacks some. Among about 27,000 clones listed, roughly 87% were seen once. Which antigens these TCRs recognize remains unknown. This sample comprised unstimulated CD4+ T cells sorted from spleen or lymph node cells, obtained before intestinal transplant. These receptors were taken from a human donor who received an intestinal transplant.

The chain links TRBV5-1 to TRBJ1-5; 7 bases line up with TRBD1. Germline loops: CDR1 SGHRS, CDR2 YFSETQ. V trimming: 3 bases; J trimming: 4 bases; junction bases outside the gene matches: 4. This CDR3 has 14 amino acids. The CDR3 sequence: CASSSGQPNQPQHF. The CDR3 DNA is TGCGCCAGCAGCTCGGGACAGCCAAATCAGCCCCAGCATTTT.

This clone was recorded only once. This chain joins TRBV28 and TRBJ2-1; the match to TRBD2 covers 12 bases. The CDR3 extends over 20 amino acids. CDR1 is MDHEN and CDR2 is SYDVKM in the germline V gene. Unmatched junction bases numbered 15, after V lost 6 bases and J lost 0 bases. CDR3 in DNA: TGTGCCAGCAGGGCTTTAACCGGGACTAGCGGGTCGTTCTCCTACAATGAGCAGTTCTTC. Its translation: CASRALTGTSGSFSYNEQFF.

The rearrangement uses TRBV5-1 and TRBJ2-5; D gene unclear. TRBJ2-7 matches the DNA end more closely, so the J call is doubtful. Germline CDR1 SGHRS, CDR2 YFSETQ. There are 15 residues in the CDR3. The CDR3 DNA sequence: TGCGCCAGCAGCTTGCAACAGCACCCCACCTACGAGCAGTACTTC. It yields the protein CASSLQQHPTYEQYF.

The V call is TRBV5-8, the J call TRBJ2-1, with a possible D match to TRBD2 (6 bases). Germline V gives CDR1 SGHTS, CDR2 YDEGEE. Trimming cost V 5 bases and J 6 bases, with 12 bases left between them. The CDR3 loop spans 13 amino acids. The CDR3 nucleotides are TGTGCCAGCAGGGGAGGAGGGGTCAATGAGCAGTTCTTC. Translating it yields CASRGGGVNEQFF.

The gene calls are TRBV7-9 and TRBJ1-1; tentatively, D is TRBD1 (6 bases). The V gene's germline CDR1 is SEHNR and CDR2 FQNEAQ (reference sequence). Trimming removed 3 bases at V and 14 bases at J, with 13 bases between. The CDR3 is 11 amino acids. The CDR3 coding sequence is TGTGCCAGCAGCTTTGGGAGGGGGGAATTCTTT. Residues: CASSFGRGEFF.